These 12 T cell receptor beta chains were all obtained from the same sample, sequenced in a study of long-term antiretroviral therapy in people with HIV. The libraries were made with immunoSEQ v3.0 at survey level. Profiling relied on immunoSEQ multiplex PCR, and the TCRdb table lists in-frame clones only, not all of them. The data hold roughly 16,000 clones, with 80% to 90% observed a single time. Sequencing used unsorted PBMCs, obtained 0.3 years after starting antiretroviral therapy. The receptors were sampled from a man aged 18 to 30 with HIV.

This chain uses TRBV27 with TRBJ2-7; D gene uncertain. Germline V gene data show CDR1 as MNHEY and CDR2 as SMNVEV (reference sequence). This CDR3 is 11 amino acids long. The V and J ends lost 4 bases and 3 bases respectively, with 4 bases between them. The CDR3 protein is CASSSNYEQYF. CDR3 in DNA: TGTGCCAGCAGTTCTAACTACGAGCAGTACTTC.

The table lists this clone with a few counts. This chain connects TRBV7-9 to TRBJ1-4; unclear D gene. Looked up from germline, CDR1 is SEHNR and CDR2 is FQNEAQ (reference sequence). The V and J ends lost 1 base and 6 bases respectively, with 15 bases between them. The CDR3 sequence is 16 residues long. DNA for the CDR3: TGTGCCAGCAGCTTAGATCGGACCGGATTGGATGAAAAACTGTTTTTT. Protein: CASSLDRTGLDEKLFF. The whole variable domain, remainder taken from reference TRBV7-9 and TRBJ1-4, is DTGVSQNPRHKITKRGQNVTFRCDPISEHNRLYWYRQTLGQGPEFLTYFQNEAQLEKSRLLSDRFSAERPKGSFSTLEIQRTEQGDSAMYLCASSLDRTGLDEKLFFGSGTQLSVL.

This clone was seen a few times. This chain connects TRBV28 to TRBJ2-7, with TRBD1 matching over 7 bases. Germline V CDR1 and CDR2: MDHEN, SYDVKM. This CDR3 contains 14 residues. The ends lost 6 bases at V and 3 bases at J; junction bases unmatched: 8. DNA of the CDR3: TGTGCCAGCAGCCCGGGACAGTTAGTCTACGAGCAGTACTTC. It codes for CASSPGQLVYEQYF.

This clone was seen only a few times. The rearrangement links TRBV7-9 to TRBJ1-2; D might be TRBD1 (6 bases). V lost 2 bases and J lost 4, with 11 bases in between. This CDR3 is 14 amino acids long. The germline V gene has CDR1 SEHNR and CDR2 FQNEAQ (reference sequence). CDR3 in amino acids: CASSLSGVPYGYTF. The CDR3 bases are TGTGCCAGCAGCTTATCAGGGGTTCCCTATGGCTACACCTTC.

This clone was found once. The V and J genes are TRBV19 and TRBJ2-6; the D gene is possibly TRBD1 (5 bases). Trimming removed 5 bases at V and 1 base at J, with 9 bases between. Germline loops: CDR1 LNHDA, CDR2 SQIVND (reference sequence). The CDR3 runs 15 residues. Here the CDR3 reads CASSPDRSGANVLTF. DNA for the CDR3: TGTGCCAGTAGTCCCGACAGATCTGGGGCCAACGTCCTGACTTTC.

This chain links TRBV7-9 with TRBJ1-2; D not resolved. The CDR3 sequence is 14 residues long. CDR1 is SEHNR and CDR2 is FQNEAQ in the germline V gene (reference sequence). V gave up 0 bases and J gave up 4 bases, with 9 bases separating them. Here the CDR3 DNA reads TGTGCCAGCAGCTTAGCAACTGAGTCCTATGGCTACACCTTC. As protein: CASSLATESYGYTF.

The chain joins TRBV7-8 to TRBJ2-7, with a weak D call TRBD1 (6 bases). The CDR3 is made up of 12 amino acids. CDR1 is SGHVS, CDR2 FQNEAQ, per germline. The V gene lost 4 bases and the J gene lost 5 bases, with 9 bases spanning the gap. CDR3 sequence (DNA): TGTGCCAGCAGCTACAGGGTCCACGAGCAGTACGTC. Amino acid sequence: CASSYRVHEQYV.

This clone was counted once. The genes are TRBV5-6 and TRBJ1-1; D is unclear. Trimming pared 3 bases from V and 4 bases from J, leaving 13 bases between. Germline CDR1 SGHDT, CDR2 YYEEEE. This CDR3 comprises 14 residues. CDR3: CASSSRTRITEAFF. The CDR3 DNA reads TGTGCCAGCAGCTCCCGGACCAGGATCACTGAAGCTTTCTTT.

V gene TRBV6-5 combines with J gene TRBJ1-6; unclear D gene. Germline V lookup: CDR1 MNHEY, CDR2 SVGAGI. CDR3 length: 14 amino acids. V was clipped by 6 bases and J by 8 bases, with 14 bases between them. The CDR3 DNA reads as TGTGCCAGCAGCAAAACACCGAACGATTCACCCCTCCACTTT. Amino acid sequence: CASSKTPNDSPLHF.

The chain combines TRBV6-5 with TRBJ2-5; D possibly corresponds to TRBD1 (6 bases). V lost 2 bases and J lost 5, with 15 bases in between. The CDR3 totals 15 residues. Germline-derived CDR1 and CDR2 are MNHEY and SVGAGI. The CDR3, as DNA: TGTGCCAGCAGTTACCACAGGGAGTCCGGGGAGACCCAGTACTTC. Translating gives CASSYHRESGETQYF.

CDR3 amino acids: CSVEEGGGGPLDEQFF. The CDR3 DNA reads TGCAGCGTTGAAGAAGGGGGCGGGGGGCCCCTAGATGAGCAGTTCTTC. The chain carries TRBV29-1 and TRBJ2-1; D is perhaps TRBD2 (8 bases). V lost 0 bases, J lost 8 bases, and 20 bases lay in between. The V gene's germline CDR1 is SQVTM and CDR2 ANQGSEA. CDR3 length: 16 amino acids.

The V call is TRBV19, the J call TRBJ1-5, with D perhaps TRBD1 (6 bases). Germline CDR1 is LNHDA and CDR2 is SQIVND (reference sequence). The CDR3 runs 16 residues. V lost 1 base to trimming and J lost 7 bases, with 17 bases between them. The CDR3 DNA reads as TGTGCCAGTAGTATAGTCCCAGGGGCAGGAGGACAGCCCCAGCATTTT. It codes for CASSIVPGAGGQPQHF.